These 11 T cell receptor beta chains share one sample of origin, sequenced in a study of CD8 T cells in Susac syndrome. RNA totalling roughly 0.5 to 1 ug underwent reverse transcription with random hexamers. TCRdb re-derived calls from the immunoSEQ multiplex PCR reads in MiXCR, one entry per CDR3 protein. The sample holds a few hundred thousand distinct CDR3 sequences, around 85% seen once. Sequencing was performed on CD8+ T cells from PBMCs. Receptors originate from a human donor with multiple sclerosis.

V usage is TRBV14 and J usage is TRBJ2-5, with D perhaps matching TRBD1 or TRBD2 (5 bases each). The CDR3 contains 17 residues. V was trimmed by 0 bases and J by 0 bases, leaving 14 bases between them. From germline, CDR1 is SGHDN and CDR2 FVKESK. The CDR3 loop is CASSQERFWGNQETQYF. The CDR3 nucleotides are TGTGCCAGCAGCCAAGAAAGGTTTTGGGGGAACCAAGAGACCCAGTACTTC.

The rearrangement uses TRBV28 and TRBJ2-3; either TRBD1 or TRBD2 may supply D (5 bases each). Trimming stripped 3 bases from V and 0 bases from J, with 19 bases between. CDR1 and CDR2 from the germline V gene are MDHEN and SYDVKM. The CDR3 is made up of 18 amino acids. The chain's CDR3 is CASSLIGTSGPSTDTQYF. Here the CDR3 DNA reads TGTGCCAGCAGTTTGATCGGGACCAGCGGCCCTAGCACAGATACGCAGTATTTT.

This clonotype came up once. The CDR3 region is CASSLLADKSYEQYF. The DNA for the CDR3 is TGTGCCAGCAGTTTGCTAGCGGATAAATCCTACGAGCAGTACTTC. The chain links TRBV28 to TRBJ2-7, with TRBD2 matching over 7 bases. In germline, CDR1 is MDHEN, CDR2 SYDVKM. The CDR3 totals 15 residues. Unmatched junction bases numbered 6, after V lost 3 bases and J lost 1 base.

The J gene is TRBJ1-1, the V gene TRBV5-6, with D unresolved. CDR3 length: 17 residues. Germline lookup yields CDR1 SGHDT and CDR2 YYEEEE. V lost 1 base and J lost 2, with 18 bases in between. DNA for the CDR3: TGTGCCAGCAGCTTGAGCGCAGGCCGGGTCGGCAACACTGAAGCTTTCTTT. Residues: CASSLSAGRVGNTEAFF.

V is TRBV20-1 and J is TRBJ2-3; 11 bases match TRBD2. CDR3 length: 15 residues. Germline lookup yields CDR1 DFQATT and CDR2 SNEGSKA (reference sequence). V lost 1 base and J lost 1; bases outside the gene matches: 1. The CDR3 nucleotides are TGCAGTGCTAGAGTTAGCGGGGGGGGCACAGATACGCAGTATTTT. This translates into CSARVSGGGTDTQYF.

The V and J genes are TRBV4-1 and TRBJ1-1, with D unresolved. The CDR3 has 14 residues. Germline CDR1 and CDR2: MGHRA and YSYEKL. Trimming cost V 6 bases and J 2 bases, with 13 bases left between them. For the CDR3, the DNA is TGCGCCAGCAGGACCTTCCAGACTAACACTGAAGCTTTCTTT. Protein sequence: CASRTFQTNTEAFF.

CDR3: CSARNDRGPEGYTF. CDR3 DNA: TGCAGTGCTAGAAACGACAGGGGGCCCGAGGGCTACACCTTC. The chain uses TRBV20-1 and TRBJ1-2; TRBD1 aligns across 10 bases. Trimming removed 2 bases from V and 8 bases from J; junction bases left unmatched: 8. Germline V gene sequence: CDR1 DFQATT, CDR2 SNEGSKA (reference sequence). The CDR3 totals 14 residues.

The genes are TRBV7-9 and TRBJ2-7, with D perhaps TRBD2 (5 bases). V was shortened by 2 bases and J by 3 bases, with 14 bases between the two germline ends. Germline-derived CDR1 and CDR2 are SEHNR and FQNEAQ (reference sequence). This CDR3 has 15 residues. The CDR3 here is CASSLLEIRGYEQYF. CDR3 nucleotide sequence: TGTGCCAGCAGCTTATTAGAAATTCGGGGCTACGAGCAGTACTTC.

The J gene is TRBJ2-1, the V gene TRBV4-1, with D perhaps matching TRBD1 (5 bases). Trimming pared 3 bases from V and 6 bases from J, leaving 6 bases between. This CDR3 is built from 12 residues. Germline V CDR1 and CDR2: MGHRA, YSYEKL. This CDR3 is CASSQDINEQFF. DNA for the CDR3: TGCGCCAGCAGCCAGGACATCAATGAGCAGTTCTTC.

The gene calls are TRBV10-3 and TRBJ2-7; unclear D gene. CDR3 length: 13 amino acids. Germline V gene sequence: CDR1 ENHRY, CDR2 SYGVKD. V was cut by 0 bases and J by 7 bases, with 10 bases left in between. The DNA of the CDR3 is TGTGCCATCAGTGAGTCCATGGGATTAGAGCAGTACTTC. It yields the protein CAISESMGLEQYF.

The chain uses TRBV11-2 and TRBJ2-1, with TRBD2 matching over 8 bases. The CDR3 sequence is 15 residues long. The V gene's germline CDR1 is SGHAT and CDR2 FQNNGV. Trimming removed 4 bases from V and 10 bases from J; junction bases left unmatched: 12. CDR3 loop: CASSWWERERDEQFF. The DNA of the CDR3 is TGTGCCAGCAGCTGGTGGGAGCGGGAGAGGGACGAGCAGTTCTTC. Full variable domain (remainder filled in from reference TRBV11-2 and TRBJ2-1): EAGVAQSPRYKIIEKRQSVAFWCNPISGHATLYWYQQILGQGPKLLIQFQNNGVVDDSQLPKDRFSAERLKGVDSTLKIQPAKLEDSAVYLCASSWWERERDEQFFGPGTRLTVL.